This is a list of T cell receptor beta chains from one sample in a study of CD4 T cells in relation to SARS-CoV-2 and coronaviruses. The assay was immunoSEQ multiplex PCR, and TCRdb's table has in-frame clones only and misses some. The sample shows some 68,000 clones, roughly 93% of them seen only once. The sample taken for sequencing was naive CD4+ T cells from PBMCs. These TCRs come from a human donor in good health. Each CDR3 is given with its conserved first and last residue. The D gene is left open where the match is weak. Size values are once, few and many counts, or a class for expanded clones, and some rows have none.

-	TRBV5-1	TRBJ2-4	-	15	CASSLGRISGNIQYF	TGCGCCAGCAGCTTGGGTCGGATCTCCGGAAACATTCAGTACTTC
TRBD1	TRBV27	TRBJ1-2	-	15	CASSLRSGGANGYTF	TGTGCCAGCAGTTTACGCTCAGGGGGCGCGAACGGCTACACCTTC
-	TRBV11-2	TRBJ1-1	-	13	CASSLRGRTEAFF	TGTGCCAGCAGCTTACGAGGGAGAACTGAAGCTTTCTTT
TRBD2	TRBV5-1	TRBJ2-5	-	16	CASSLASGGARETQYF	TGCGCCAGCAGCTTGGCCAGCGGGGGGGCCCGGGAGACCCAGTACTTC
-	TRBV10-2	TRBJ2-2	few	15	CASSEFRGNTGELFF	TGCGCCAGCAGTGAGTTTCGGGGGAACACCGGGGAGCTGTTTTTT
-	TRBV28	TRBJ2-7	once	13	CASNRRNSYEQYF	TGTGCCAGCAACCGCCGCAATTCCTACGAGCAGTACTTC
TRBD2	TRBV7-2	TRBJ2-3	once	18	CASSLRLAGGEVPDTQYF	TGTGCCAGCAGCCTACGACTAGCGGGGGGGGAAGTGCCAGATACGCAGTATTTT
-	TRBV28	TRBJ2-3	-	12	CASKGSTDTQYF	TGTGCCAGCAAAGGGAGCACAGATACGCAGTATTTT
-	TRBV2	TRBJ1-2	once	13	CASSVAGRYGYTF	TGTGCCAGCAGTGTCGCAGGACGATATGGCTACACCTTC
TRBD2	TRBV19	TRBJ2-3	-	18	CASSSGLAGGLSTDTQYF	TGTGCCAGTAGCTCGGGACTAGCGGGAGGTCTAAGCACAGATACGCAGTATTTT
-	TRBV18	TRBJ2-7	-	15	CASSPGLERDHEQYF	TGTGCCAGCTCACCCGGGCTGGAGAGGGATCACGAGCAGTACTTC
TRBD2	TRBV5-1	TRBJ2-2	-	18	CASTLYAGSGRRAGELFF	TGCGCCAGCACCCTATACGCAGGTAGCGGGAGAAGGGCCGGGGAGCTGTTTTTT
-	TRBV19	TRBJ1-5	-	13	CASSIAKSQPQHF	TGTGCCAGTAGTATAGCCAAGTCCCAGCCCCAGCATTTT
-	TRBV29-1	TRBJ2-6	-	13	CSVGREGANVLTF	TGCAGCGTTGGCCGGGAGGGGGCCAACGTCCTGACTTTC
-	TRBV5-1	TRBJ2-5	-	15	CASSLGQGSQETQYF	TGCGCCAGCAGCCTGGGTCAGGGATCCCAAGAGACCCAGTACTTC
TRBD1	TRBV5-4	TRBJ1-1	-	14	CASSKGQGNTEAFF	TGTGCCAGCAGCAAGGGACAGGGGAACACTGAAGCTTTCTTT
-	TRBV6-2/TRBV6-3	TRBJ2-3	-	15	CASSYSLGYTDTQYF	TGTGCCAGCAGTTACTCGCTAGGATACACAGATACGCAGTATTTT
TRBD1	TRBV6-1	TRBJ1-5	-	14	CASSEIGGHQPQHF	TGTGCCAGCAGTGAAATAGGGGGCCATCAGCCCCAGCATTTT